The T cell receptor beta chain described here comes from a study of blood T cell repertoires in COVID-19. Measured with immunoSEQ multiplex PCR; TCRdb has only the in-frame clones, and not every one. Of approximately 260,000 clones in the sample, approximately 78% were seen once. This clone was observed at least ten times. The CDR3 extends over 12 amino acids. Germline CDR1 and CDR2: SGHRS and YFSETQ. V lost 0 bases, J lost 5 bases, and 5 bases lay in between. The receptor comes from a woman aged 55-69 years with active or convalescent COVID-19. Sequenced: peripheral blood. The chain is built from TRBV5-1 and TRBJ1-1; D is undetermined. CDR3 sequence (DNA): TGCGCCAGCAGCTTGGGGAGGACTGAAGCTTTCTTT. This gives the protein CASSLGRTEAFF.